The 13 T cell receptor beta chains given below trace back to one sample, sequenced in a study of cytomegalovirus exposure and HLA in healthy donors. PCR used 60 Vbeta primers and 13 Jbeta primers. Produced via immunoSEQ multiplex PCR; TCRdb's table is partial and in-frame only. The sample holds roughly 150,000 clones, 75% seen once. Sequencing was carried out using PBMCs. The receptors stem from a man aged 25 to 40 in good health and CMV-seronegative.

In its sample, this clone was seen a few times. The chain uses TRBV7-2 and TRBJ2-1; 10 bases are shared with TRBD2. This CDR3 has 16 residues. After removal of 5 bases from V and 7 bases from J, the junction contained 11 bases not matched to a gene. Germline V gives CDR1 SGHTA, CDR2 FQGNSA. CDR3 DNA sequence: TGTGCCAGCAGCGGTGGAGCTAGCGGGAGACGTAATGAGCAGTTCTTC. This translates into CASSGGASGRRNEQFF.

The chain uses TRBV11-3 and TRBJ2-1; TRBD1 might be the D (6 bases). This CDR3 is built from 15 residues. The germline gives CDR1 SGHNT, CDR2 YENEEA. V lost 4 bases, J lost 0 bases, and 10 bases lay in between. CDR3 residues: CASSSQGGSYNEQFF. The CDR3 DNA sequence: TGTGCCAGCAGCTCCCAAGGGGGCTCCTACAATGAGCAGTTCTTC.

V gene TRBV2 combines with J gene TRBJ1-1; tentatively, D is TRBD1 (5 bases). This CDR3 comprises 14 residues. With 8 bases removed from V and 4 bases from J, the gap between germline ends came to 17 bases. CDR1 is SNHLY and CDR2 is FYNNEI in the germline V gene. The CDR3 protein is CASGKLGGGTEAFF. CDR3 bases: TGTGCCAGCGGGAAACTTGGGGGGGGCACTGAAGCTTTCTTT.

The chain is built from TRBV7-2 and TRBJ1-2, with 9 bases fitting TRBD1. The V gene end was trimmed by 4 bases and the J gene end by 4 bases; junction bases not matched to a gene: 10. The CDR3 extends over 16 amino acids. Germline V gene data show CDR1 as SGHTA and CDR2 as FQGNSA. For the CDR3, the DNA is TGTGCCAGCAGCTGGACAGGGGCCGAACCCTCCTATGGCTACACCTTC. Translated, it gives CASSWTGAEPSYGYTF. The complete variable domain, with remaining parts taken from reference TRBV7-2 and TRBJ1-2, reads GAGVSQSPSNKVTEKGKDVELRCDPISGHTALYWYRQSLGQGLEFLIYFQGNSAPDKSGLPSDRFSAERTGGSVSTLTIQRTQQEDSAVYLCASSWTGAEPSYGYTFGSGTRLTVV.

The chain uses TRBV19 and TRBJ2-3; 7 bases agree with TRBD2. The CDR3 extends over 15 amino acids. Germline-derived CDR1 and CDR2 are LNHDA and SQIVND (reference sequence). The V gene end was trimmed by 4 bases and the J gene end by 6 bases; junction bases not matched to a gene: 10. The DNA of the CDR3 is TGTGCCAGTAGTACACAATACAGCGGGGAGGATACGCAGTATTTT. It codes for CASSTQYSGEDTQYF.

This clone was seen a few times. The chain is built from TRBV9 and TRBJ1-6; D may be TRBD1 (6 bases). Germline loops: CDR1 SGDLS, CDR2 YYNGEE. Deletions cut 4 bases from V and 7 bases from J, with 18 bases between. This CDR3 has 16 residues. The DNA of the CDR3 is TGTGCCAGCAGCCCCCCCGGGGGGGCGGACAATTCACCCCTCCACTTT. Translation gives CASSPPGGADNSPLHF.

This clone was seen a single time. The rearrangement links TRBV6-6 to TRBJ2-7; 8 bases match TRBD1. The germline V gene encodes CDR1 MNHNY and CDR2 SVGAGI (reference sequence). V was pared by 4 bases and J by 2 bases, with 10 bases of the junction left unmatched. There are 16 residues in the CDR3. CDR3 in DNA: TGTGCCAGCAGTTCCCACCGGACAGGGTTGACCTACGAGCAGTACTTC. Protein: CASSSHRTGLTYEQYF.

The rearrangement joins TRBV18 to TRBJ2-3; 11 bases are a match to TRBD2. The CDR3 is 18 residues long. Unmatched junction bases numbered 8, after V lost 1 base and J lost 2 bases. Germline V gives CDR1 KGHSH, CDR2 LQKENI. The CDR3 DNA follows: TGTGCCAGCTCACCACGGTCTGGTAGCGGGGGGGCCACAGATACGCAGTATTTT. The encoded protein is CASSPRSGSGGATDTQYF.

The chain employs TRBV7-9 and TRBJ1-5; 7 bases match TRBD1. Germline-derived CDR1 and CDR2 are SEHNR and FQNEAQ (reference sequence). Trimming at V came to 6 bases and at J to 5 bases, leaving 4 bases not matched to a gene. This CDR3 spans 13 amino acids. The CDR3 loop is CASSGTADQPQHF. DNA for the CDR3: TGTGCCAGCAGTGGGACAGCAGATCAGCCCCAGCATTTT.

The rearrangement joins TRBV11-2 to TRBJ2-6, with D perhaps TRBD1 (6 bases). The CDR3 loop spans 17 amino acids. Looked up from germline, CDR1 is SGHAT and CDR2 is FQNNGV. V lost 6 bases, J lost 0 bases, and 15 bases lay in between. CDR3 nucleotides: TGTGCCAGCAGACGACGACAGGAGTACTCTGGGGCCAACGTCCTGACTTTC. This sequence encodes CASRRRQEYSGANVLTF.

This chain joins TRBV28 and TRBJ1-5, with D possibly matching TRBD1 (6 bases). The ends were cut back, 2 bases at V and 4 bases at J, with 6 bases in the middle. Germline CDR1 is MDHEN and CDR2 is SYDVKM. The CDR3 is made up of 13 amino acids. The CDR3 is CASSLTGNQPQHF. In DNA form, the CDR3 reads TGTGCCAGCAGTTTAACAGGGAATCAGCCCCAGCATTTT.

The rearrangement uses TRBV6-5 and TRBJ2-7, with TRBD1 identical over 9 bases. CDR1 and CDR2 from the germline V gene are MNHEY and SVGAGI. V shed 2 bases and J 5 bases; nucleotides not matched to a gene: 4. The CDR3 spans 14 residues. CDR3 protein: CASSYRDRDNEQYF. CDR3 DNA: TGTGCCAGCAGTTACCGGGACAGGGACAACGAGCAGTACTTC.

The chain joins TRBV5-6 to TRBJ1-1; maybe TRBD1 (5 bases). This CDR3 contains 12 residues. Trimming took off 4 bases at V and 10 bases at J, with 14 bases between the two ends. Looked up from germline, CDR1 is SGHDT and CDR2 is YYEEEE. CDR3 residues: CASSKDTLAAFF. Here the CDR3 DNA reads TGTGCCAGCAGCAAGGACACTTTGGCAGCTTTCTTT.